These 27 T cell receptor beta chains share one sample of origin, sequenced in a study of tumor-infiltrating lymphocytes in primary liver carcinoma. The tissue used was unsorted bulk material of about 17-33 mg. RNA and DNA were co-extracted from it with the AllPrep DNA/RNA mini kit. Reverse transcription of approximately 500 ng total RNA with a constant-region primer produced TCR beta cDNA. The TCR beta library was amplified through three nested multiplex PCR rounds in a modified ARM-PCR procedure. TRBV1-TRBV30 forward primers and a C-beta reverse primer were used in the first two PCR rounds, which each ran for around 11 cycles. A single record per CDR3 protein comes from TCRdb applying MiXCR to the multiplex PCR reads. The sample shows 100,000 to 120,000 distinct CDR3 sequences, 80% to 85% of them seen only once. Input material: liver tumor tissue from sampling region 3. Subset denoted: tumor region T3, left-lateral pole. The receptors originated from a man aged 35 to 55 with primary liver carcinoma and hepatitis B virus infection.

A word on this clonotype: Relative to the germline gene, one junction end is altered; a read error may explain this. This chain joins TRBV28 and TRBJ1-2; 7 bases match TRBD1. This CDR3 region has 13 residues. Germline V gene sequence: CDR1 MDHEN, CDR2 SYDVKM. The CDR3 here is CANSPGQRYGYTF. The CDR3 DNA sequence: TGTGCCAATTCCCCGGGACAGCGCTATGGCTACACGTTC.

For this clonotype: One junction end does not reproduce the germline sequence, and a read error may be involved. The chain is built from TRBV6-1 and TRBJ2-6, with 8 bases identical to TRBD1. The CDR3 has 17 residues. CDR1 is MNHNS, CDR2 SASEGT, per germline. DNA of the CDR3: TGTGCCAGTACCGAGACAGGGGCCCTCTCTAGGGCCAACGTCCTGACTTTC. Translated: CASTETGALSRANVLTF.

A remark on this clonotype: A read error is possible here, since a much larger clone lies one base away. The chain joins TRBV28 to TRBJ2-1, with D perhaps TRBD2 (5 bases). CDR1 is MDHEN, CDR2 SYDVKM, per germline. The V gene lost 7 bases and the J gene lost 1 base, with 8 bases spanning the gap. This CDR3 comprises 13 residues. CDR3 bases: TGTGCCAGCATTCGGGATTCCTACAATGAGCAGTTCTTC. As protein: CASIRDSYNEQFF.

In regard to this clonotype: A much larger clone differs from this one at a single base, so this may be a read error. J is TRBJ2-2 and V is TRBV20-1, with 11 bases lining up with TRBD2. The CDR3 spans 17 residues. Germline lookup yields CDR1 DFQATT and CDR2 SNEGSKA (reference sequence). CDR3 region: CSASSGLAGLNNGELFF. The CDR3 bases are TGCAGTGCTTCCTCAGGACTAGCGGGTTTGAACAACGGGGAGCTGTTTTTT.

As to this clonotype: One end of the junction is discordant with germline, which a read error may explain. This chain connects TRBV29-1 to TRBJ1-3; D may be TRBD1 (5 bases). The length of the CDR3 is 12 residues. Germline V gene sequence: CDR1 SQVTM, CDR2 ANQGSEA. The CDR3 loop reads CGTHSSGSTIYF. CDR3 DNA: TGCGGGACGCACAGCTCTGGAAGCACCATATATTTT.

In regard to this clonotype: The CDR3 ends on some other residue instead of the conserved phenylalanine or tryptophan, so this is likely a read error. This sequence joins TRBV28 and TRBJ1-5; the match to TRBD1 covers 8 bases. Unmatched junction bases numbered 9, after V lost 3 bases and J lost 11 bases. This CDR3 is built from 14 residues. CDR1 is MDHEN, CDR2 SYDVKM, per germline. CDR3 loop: CASSLTGETQSQHL. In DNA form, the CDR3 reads TGTGCCAGCAGTTTGACAGGGGAAACGCAGTCCCAGCATCTT.

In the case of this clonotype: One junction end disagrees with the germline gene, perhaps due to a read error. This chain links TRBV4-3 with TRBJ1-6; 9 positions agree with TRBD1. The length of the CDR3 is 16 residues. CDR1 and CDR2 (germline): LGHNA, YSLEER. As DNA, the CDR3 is TGCGTCAGCAGCTCCTGGGACAGGGTAAGGAATTCACCCCTTCACTTT. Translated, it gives CVSSSWDRVRNSPLHF.

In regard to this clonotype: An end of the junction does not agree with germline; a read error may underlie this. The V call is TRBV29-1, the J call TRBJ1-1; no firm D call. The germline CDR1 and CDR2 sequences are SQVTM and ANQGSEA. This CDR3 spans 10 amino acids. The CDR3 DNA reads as TGCATCGCCCTGAACGCTGAAGCTTTCTTT. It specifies CIALNAEAFF. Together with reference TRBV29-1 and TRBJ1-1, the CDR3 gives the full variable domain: SAVISQKPSRDICQRGTSLTIQCQVDSQVTMMFWYRQQPGQSLTLIATANQGSEATYESGFVIDKFPISRPNLTFSTLTVSNMSPEDSSIYLCIALNAEAFFGQGTRLTVV.

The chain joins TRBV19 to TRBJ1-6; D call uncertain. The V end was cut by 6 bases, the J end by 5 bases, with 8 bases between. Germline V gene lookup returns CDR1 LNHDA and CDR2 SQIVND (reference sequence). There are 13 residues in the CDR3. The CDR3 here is CASRNVDNSPLHF. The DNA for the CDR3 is TGTGCCAGTAGAAACGTCGATAATTCACCCCTCCACTTT.

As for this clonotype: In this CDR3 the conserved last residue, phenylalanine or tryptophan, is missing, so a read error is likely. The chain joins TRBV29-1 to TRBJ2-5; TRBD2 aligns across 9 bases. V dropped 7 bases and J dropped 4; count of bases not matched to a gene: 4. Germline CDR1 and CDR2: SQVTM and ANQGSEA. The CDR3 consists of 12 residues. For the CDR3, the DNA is TGCAGCGCGCTACTAGCGGGAGAGACCCAGTACTCC. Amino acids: CSALLAGETQYS.

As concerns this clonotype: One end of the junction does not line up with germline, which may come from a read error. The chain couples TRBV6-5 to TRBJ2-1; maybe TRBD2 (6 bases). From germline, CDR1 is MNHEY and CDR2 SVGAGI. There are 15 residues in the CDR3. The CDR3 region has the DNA TGTGCCATCACTTCTACACGGGACTCTTACAATGAGCAATTCTTC. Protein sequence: CAITSTRDSYNEQFF.

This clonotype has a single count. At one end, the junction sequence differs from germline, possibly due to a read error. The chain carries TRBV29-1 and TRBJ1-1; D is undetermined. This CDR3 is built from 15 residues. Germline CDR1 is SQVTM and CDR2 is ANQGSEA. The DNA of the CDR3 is TGCGGCGTTGCCCCAGGATGGGGAATGAACACTGAAGCTTACTTT. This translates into CGVAPGWGMNTEAYF.

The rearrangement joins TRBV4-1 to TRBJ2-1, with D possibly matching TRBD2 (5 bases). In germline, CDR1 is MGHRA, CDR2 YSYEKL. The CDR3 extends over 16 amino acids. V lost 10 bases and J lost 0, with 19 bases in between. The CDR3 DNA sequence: TGCGCCACTAGCCAAGATCGGACCCCCTCCTACAATGAGCAGTTCTTC. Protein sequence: CATSQDRTPSYNEQFF.

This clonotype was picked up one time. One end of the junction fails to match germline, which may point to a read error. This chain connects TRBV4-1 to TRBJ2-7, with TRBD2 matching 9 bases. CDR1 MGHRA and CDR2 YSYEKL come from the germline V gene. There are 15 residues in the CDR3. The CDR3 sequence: CANSQDSSGIYEEYF. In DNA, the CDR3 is TGCGCCAACAGCCAAGATTCTAGCGGGATTTACGAGGAGTACTTC.

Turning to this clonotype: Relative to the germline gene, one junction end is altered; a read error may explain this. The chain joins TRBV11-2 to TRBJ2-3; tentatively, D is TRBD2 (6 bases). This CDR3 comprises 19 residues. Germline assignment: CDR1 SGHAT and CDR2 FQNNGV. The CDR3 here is CTSSLSLGGRIITKHTQYF. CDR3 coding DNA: TGTACCAGCAGTTTATCTTTGGGGGGTCGGATCATTACAAAACATACGCAGTATTTT.

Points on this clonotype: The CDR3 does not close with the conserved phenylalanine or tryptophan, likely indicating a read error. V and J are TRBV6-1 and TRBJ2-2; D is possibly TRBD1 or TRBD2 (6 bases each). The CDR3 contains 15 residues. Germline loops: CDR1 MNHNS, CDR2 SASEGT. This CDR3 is CASRSGGAGTGELFL. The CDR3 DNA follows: TGTGCTAGCAGGTCCGGGGGCGCGGGTACCGGGGAGCTGTTTTTA.

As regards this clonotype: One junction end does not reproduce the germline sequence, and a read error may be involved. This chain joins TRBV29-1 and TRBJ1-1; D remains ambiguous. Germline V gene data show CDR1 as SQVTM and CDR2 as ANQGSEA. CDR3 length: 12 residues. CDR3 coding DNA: TGCAGCGGAACAAGCCCGAACACTGAAGCTTTCTTC. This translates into CSGTSPNTEAFF.

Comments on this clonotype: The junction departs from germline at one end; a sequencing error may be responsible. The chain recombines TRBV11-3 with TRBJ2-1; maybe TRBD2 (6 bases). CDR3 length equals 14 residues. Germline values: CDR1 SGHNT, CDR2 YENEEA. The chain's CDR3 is CASSLTSIIDEHLF. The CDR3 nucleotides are TGTGCCAGCAGCTTGACTAGTATTATTGATGAGCACCTCTTC.

The CDR3: CASTHLAGLDGDEQFF. The CDR3, as DNA: TGCGCCAGCACCCACTTAGCGGGGCTCGATGGGGATGAGCAGTTCTTC. The rearrangement links TRBV5-1 to TRBJ2-1; 8 nucleotides match TRBD2. Per the germline V gene, CDR1 is SGHRS and CDR2 is YFSETQ. The V gene end was trimmed by 6 bases and the J gene end by 8 bases; junction bases not matched to a gene: 16. CDR3 length equals 16 residues.

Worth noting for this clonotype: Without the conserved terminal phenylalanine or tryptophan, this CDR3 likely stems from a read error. The CDR3 spells CSVIENAEAFL. CDR3 sequence (DNA): TGCAGTGTTATCGAGAACGCTGAAGCTTTCTTA. The chain has TRBV29-1 and TRBJ1-1; D is uncertain. The CDR3 runs 11 residues. Germline loops: CDR1 SQVTM, CDR2 ANQGSEA.

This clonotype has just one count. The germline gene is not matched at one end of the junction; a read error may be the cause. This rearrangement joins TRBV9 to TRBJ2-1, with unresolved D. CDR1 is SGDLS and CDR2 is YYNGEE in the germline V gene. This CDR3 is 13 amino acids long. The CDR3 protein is CDSSVRSDNEQFF. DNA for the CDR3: TGTGACAGCAGCGTACGTTCTGACAATGAGCAGTTCTTC.

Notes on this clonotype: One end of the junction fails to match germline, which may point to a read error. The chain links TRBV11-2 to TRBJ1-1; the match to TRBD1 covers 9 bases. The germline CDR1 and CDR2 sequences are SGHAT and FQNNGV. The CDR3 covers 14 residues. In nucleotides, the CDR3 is TGTGTCAGCAGCTTCGGGACAGGGTTTGATGAAACTTTCTTT. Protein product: CVSSFGTGFDETFF.

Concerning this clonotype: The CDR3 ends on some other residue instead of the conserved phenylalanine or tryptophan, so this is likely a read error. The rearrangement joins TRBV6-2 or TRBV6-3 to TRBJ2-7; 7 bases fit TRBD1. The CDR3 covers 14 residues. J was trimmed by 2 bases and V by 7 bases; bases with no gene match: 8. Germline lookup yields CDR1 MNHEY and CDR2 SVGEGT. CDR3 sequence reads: CASNPDRVAYEQYL. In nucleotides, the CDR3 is TGTGCCAGCAATCCCGACAGGGTCGCCTACGAGCAGTACTTA.

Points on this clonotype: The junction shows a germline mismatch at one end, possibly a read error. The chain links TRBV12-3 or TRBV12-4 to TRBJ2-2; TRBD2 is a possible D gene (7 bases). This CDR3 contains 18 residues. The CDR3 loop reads CASSFPTGGLANIGELLF. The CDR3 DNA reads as TGTGCCAGCAGCTTCCCCACGGGGGGCTTAGCGAACATCGGGGAGCTCCTTTTT.

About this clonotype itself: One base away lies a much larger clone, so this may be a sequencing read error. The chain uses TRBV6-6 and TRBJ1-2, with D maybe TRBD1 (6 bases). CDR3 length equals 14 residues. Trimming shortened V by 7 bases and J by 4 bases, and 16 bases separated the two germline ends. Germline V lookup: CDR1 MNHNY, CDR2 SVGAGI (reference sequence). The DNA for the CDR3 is TGTGCCAGCACCTTAGAGCCGGACAGCTATGGCTACACCTTC. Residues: CASTLEPDSYGYTF.

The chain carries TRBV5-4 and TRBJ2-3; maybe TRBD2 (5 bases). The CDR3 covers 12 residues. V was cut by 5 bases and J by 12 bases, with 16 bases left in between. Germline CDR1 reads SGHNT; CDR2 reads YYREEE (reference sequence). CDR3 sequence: CASRFLGSTQYF. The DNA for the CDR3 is TGTGCCAGCAGATTTTTGGGGAGTACACAGTATTTT. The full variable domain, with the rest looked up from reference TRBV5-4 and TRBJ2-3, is ETGVTQSPTHLIKTRGQQVTLRCSSQSGHNTVSWYQQALGQGPQFIFQYYREEENGRGNFPPRFSGLQFPNYSSELNVNALELDDSALYLCASRFLGSTQYFGPGTRLTVL.

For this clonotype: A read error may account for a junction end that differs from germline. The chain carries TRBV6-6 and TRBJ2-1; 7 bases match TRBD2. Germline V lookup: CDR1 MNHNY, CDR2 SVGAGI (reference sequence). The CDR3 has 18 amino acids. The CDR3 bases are TGTGCCAACAGTTACTCGATTGGGGGGACTACCCGGCAGGATGAGCAGTTCTTC. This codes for CANSYSIGGTTRQDEQFF.